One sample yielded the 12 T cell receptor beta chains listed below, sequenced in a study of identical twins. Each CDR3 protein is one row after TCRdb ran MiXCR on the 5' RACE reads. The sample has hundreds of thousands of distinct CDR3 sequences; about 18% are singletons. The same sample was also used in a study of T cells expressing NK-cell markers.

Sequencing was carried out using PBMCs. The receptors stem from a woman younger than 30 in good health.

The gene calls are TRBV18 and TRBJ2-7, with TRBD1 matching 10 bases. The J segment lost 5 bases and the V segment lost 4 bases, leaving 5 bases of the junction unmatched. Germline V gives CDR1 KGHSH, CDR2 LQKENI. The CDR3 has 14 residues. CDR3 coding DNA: TGTGCCAGCTCACAGGGGACAGGGGTCAACGAGCAGTACTTC. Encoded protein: CASSQGTGVNEQYF.

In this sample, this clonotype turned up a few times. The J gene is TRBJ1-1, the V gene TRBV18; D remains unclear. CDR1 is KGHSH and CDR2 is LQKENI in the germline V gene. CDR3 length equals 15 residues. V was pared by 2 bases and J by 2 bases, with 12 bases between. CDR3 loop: CASSPVNLRNTEAFF. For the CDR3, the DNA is TGTGCCAGCTCACCAGTTAACCTCCGAAACACTGAAGCTTTCTTT.

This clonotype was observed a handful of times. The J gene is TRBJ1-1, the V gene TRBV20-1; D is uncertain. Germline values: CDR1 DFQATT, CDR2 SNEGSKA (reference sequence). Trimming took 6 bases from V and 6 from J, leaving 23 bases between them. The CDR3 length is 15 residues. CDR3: CSATGISVEHSEAFF. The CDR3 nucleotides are TGCAGTGCCACCGGCATTTCGGTAGAACACTCTGAAGCTTTCTTT.

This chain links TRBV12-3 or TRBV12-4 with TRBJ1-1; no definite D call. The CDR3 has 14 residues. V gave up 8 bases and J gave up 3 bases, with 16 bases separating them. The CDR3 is CASGPLVLYTEAFF. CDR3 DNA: TGTGCCAGCGGTCCGTTGGTACTCTACACTGAAGCTTTCTTT.

In nucleotides, the CDR3 is TGTGCCAGCAGCGTTGACGGGACGAAAGAGACCCAGTACTTC. Its translation: CASSVDGTKETQYF. V is TRBV9 and J is TRBJ2-5; D tentatively fits TRBD1 or TRBD2 (5 bases each). The V gene's germline CDR1 is SGDLS and CDR2 YYNGEE. Deletions cut 2 bases from V and 3 bases from J, with 11 bases between. The CDR3 is 14 amino acids.

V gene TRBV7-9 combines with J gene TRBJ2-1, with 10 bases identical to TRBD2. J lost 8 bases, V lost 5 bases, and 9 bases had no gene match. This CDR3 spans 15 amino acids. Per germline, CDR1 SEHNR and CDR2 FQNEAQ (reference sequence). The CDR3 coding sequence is TGTGCCAGCAGCATAAGCGGGGGGGCCGTCGATGAGCAGTTCTTC. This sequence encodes CASSISGGAVDEQFF. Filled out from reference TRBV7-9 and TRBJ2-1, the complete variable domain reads DTGVSQNPRHKITKRGQNVTFRCDPISEHNRLYWYRQTLGQGPEFLTYFQNEAQLEKSRLLSDRFSAERPKGSFSTLEIQRTEQGDSAMYLCASSISGGAVDEQFFGPGTRLTVL.

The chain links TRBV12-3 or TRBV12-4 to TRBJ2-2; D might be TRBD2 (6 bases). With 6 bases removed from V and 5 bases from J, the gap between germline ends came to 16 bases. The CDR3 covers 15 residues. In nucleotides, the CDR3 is TGTGCCAGCAGCAGATGGGGGGTAGGGACCGGGGAGCTGTTTTTT. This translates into CASSRWGVGTGELFF.

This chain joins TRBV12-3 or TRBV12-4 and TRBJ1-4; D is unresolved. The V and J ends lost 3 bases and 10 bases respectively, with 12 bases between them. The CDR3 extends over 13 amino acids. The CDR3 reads CASSLDLDGKLFF. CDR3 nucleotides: TGTGCCAGCAGTTTGGATCTAGATGGAAAACTGTTTTTT.

The CDR3 is CASSVEGWELAGDTQYF. The CDR3 DNA reads as TGTGCCAGCAGCGTAGAGGGCTGGGAACTAGCGGGAGATACGCAGTATTTT. The chain carries TRBV9 and TRBJ2-3; 9 nucleotides line up with TRBD2. V shed 0 bases and J 5 bases; nucleotides not matched to a gene: 10. Per germline, CDR1 SGDLS and CDR2 YYNGEE. CDR3 length equals 17 residues.

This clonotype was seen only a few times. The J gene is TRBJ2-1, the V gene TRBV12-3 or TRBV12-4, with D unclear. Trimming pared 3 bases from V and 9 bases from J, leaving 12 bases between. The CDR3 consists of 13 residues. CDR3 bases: TGTGCCAGCAGTTTTGGAGAGACGCTTGAGCAGTTCTTC. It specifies CASSFGETLEQFF.

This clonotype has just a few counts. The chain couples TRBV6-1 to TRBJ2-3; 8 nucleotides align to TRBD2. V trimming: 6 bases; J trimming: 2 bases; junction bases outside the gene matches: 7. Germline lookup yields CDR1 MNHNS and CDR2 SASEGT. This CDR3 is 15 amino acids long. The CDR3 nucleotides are TGTGCCAGCAGCGGGGGTAGCGGGATCACAGATACGCAGTATTTT. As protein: CASSGGSGITDTQYF.

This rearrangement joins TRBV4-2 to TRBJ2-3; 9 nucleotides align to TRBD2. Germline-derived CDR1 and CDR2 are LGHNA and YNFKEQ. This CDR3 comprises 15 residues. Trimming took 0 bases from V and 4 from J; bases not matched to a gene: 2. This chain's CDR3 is CASSQEREGPDTQYF. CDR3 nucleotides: TGTGCCAGCAGCCAAGAGCGGGAGGGCCCAGATACGCAGTATTTT.